These 27 T cell receptor beta chains originate from one sample sequenced in a study of blood T cell repertoires in COVID-19. Measured with immunoSEQ multiplex PCR; TCRdb has only the in-frame clones, and not every one. The sample contains over 300,000 clones, around 91% of which appear only once. The sequenced sample consisted of peripheral blood. The receptors stem from a man between 18 and 35 years old with active or convalescent COVID-19.

The chain uses TRBV5-1 and TRBJ1-1; maybe TRBD1 (5 bases). Germline V CDR1 and CDR2: SGHRS, YFSETQ. Between the trimmed V and J ends, which lost 0 bases and 8 bases, there was a span of 14 bases. The CDR3 loop spans 14 amino acids. The DNA of the CDR3 is TGCGCCAGCAGCTTGGTTCTGGGGGGAGACGAAGCTTTCTTT. As protein: CASSLVLGGDEAFF.

This chain uses TRBV19 with TRBJ1-4, with TRBD1 as a possible D gene (5 bases). With 5 bases removed from V and 12 bases from J, the gap between germline ends came to 16 bases. CDR1 LNHDA and CDR2 SQIVND come from the germline V gene (reference sequence). The CDR3 covers 13 residues. Here the CDR3 reads CASSARLPGELFF. CDR3 in DNA: TGTGCCAGTAGTGCCAGGCTACCGGGGGAACTGTTTTTT.

The chain uses TRBV24-1 and TRBJ2-5, with TRBD1 matching over 7 bases. CDR1 and CDR2 (germline): KGHDR, SFDVKD. The CDR3 length is 13 residues. Losses at the gene ends were 10 bases for V and 5 bases for J; bases not matched to a gene: 9. DNA for the CDR3: TGTGCCACGGAAAAAGGGGGCCTGGAGACCCAGTACTTC. This encodes CATEKGGLETQYF.

The count of this clone is one. The chain carries TRBV4-3 and TRBJ1-4, with no clear D. The CDR3 contains 17 residues. The V end was cut by 0 bases, the J end by 1 base, with 12 bases between. Germline CDR1 and CDR2: LGHNA and YSLEER. DNA for the CDR3: TGCGCCAGCAGCCAAGATTCCCCCGGTGTAACTAATGAAAAACTGTTTTTT. Its translation is CASSQDSPGVTNEKLFF.

The rearrangement joins TRBV19 to TRBJ2-3; TRBD1 aligns across 10 bases. The CDR3 runs 14 residues. The V segment lost 3 bases and the J segment 6 bases; nucleotides outside the gene matches: 3. Germline CDR1 and CDR2: LNHDA and SQIVND (reference sequence). The CDR3 region has the DNA TGTGCCAGTAGTATGGGACAGGGGCAGGATACGCAGTATTTT. Translating it yields CASSMGQGQDTQYF.

This sequence joins TRBV2 and TRBJ2-7; no clear D gene. Germline V gene data show CDR1 as SNHLY and CDR2 as FYNNEI. The CDR3 contains 12 residues. The V end lost 4 bases, the J end lost 6 bases, and 10 bases lay between the germline ends. The CDR3 nucleotides are TGTGCCAGCAGTGTTGGTAGCCCCGAGCAGTACTTC. Its protein is CASSVGSPEQYF.

The table lists this clone with a count of one. The chain uses TRBV19 and TRBJ2-1; a weak D match, TRBD1 (9 bases). Trimming pared 4 bases from V and 12 bases from J, leaving 16 bases between. Germline CDR1 is LNHDA and CDR2 is SQIVND (reference sequence). CDR3 size: 13 residues. The CDR3 spells CASSKGQGLVQFF. CDR3 DNA: TGTGCCAGTAGTAAGGGACAGGGACTAGTGCAGTTCTTC.

V and J are TRBV6-2 or TRBV6-3 and TRBJ2-2; TRBD2 matches 10 bases. The germline V gene has CDR1 MNHEY and CDR2 SVGEGT. The CDR3 has 18 residues. V was clipped by 5 bases and J by 6 bases; unmatched bases: 15. DNA of the CDR3: TGTGCCAGCAGTCTCTCGAGCGGGAGGGCCGGGAAAGCCGGGGAGCTGTTTTTT. Amino acids: CASSLSSGRAGKAGELFF.

The V and J genes are TRBV11-3 and TRBJ2-2; D might be TRBD2 (7 bases). The germline gives CDR1 SGHNT, CDR2 YENEEA. The CDR3 covers 15 residues. The ends were cut back, 3 bases at V and 3 bases at J, with 11 bases in the middle. The CDR3 bases are TGTGCCAGCAGCTTTGGGGGGGCCGACACCGGGGAGCTGTTTTTT. It yields the protein CASSFGGADTGELFF.

J is TRBJ1-6 and V is TRBV6-5; D possibly corresponds to TRBD1 (6 bases). Deletions cut 6 bases from V and 9 bases from J, with 18 bases between. The CDR3 is 15 residues long. Per germline, CDR1 MNHEY and CDR2 SVGAGI. The CDR3: CASRSPGQGGSPLHF. CDR3 DNA: TGTGCCAGCAGGTCCCCGGGACAAGGGGGTTCACCCCTCCACTTT.

The J gene is TRBJ1-1, the V gene TRBV6-6; 11 positions match TRBD1. CDR3 length equals 15 residues. Germline V gives CDR1 MNHNY, CDR2 SVGAGI (reference sequence). The V gene end was trimmed by 5 bases and the J gene end by 5 bases; junction bases not matched to a gene: 7. CDR3 region: CASSPGTGGSTEAFF. CDR3 DNA sequence: TGTGCCAGCAGTCCCGGGACAGGGGGGTCGACTGAAGCTTTCTTT.

The V and J genes are TRBV5-1 and TRBJ2-5; TRBD1 matches at 9 bases. With 4 bases clipped from V and 3 bases from J, the junction kept 13 bases outside the gene matches. Germline lookup yields CDR1 SGHRS and CDR2 YFSETQ. The length of the CDR3 is 17 residues. CDR3 sequence (DNA): TGCGCCAGCAGCCCCGGATTCACGGGACAGGGCGAAGAGACCCAGTACTTC. It yields the protein CASSPGFTGQGEETQYF.

V gene TRBV4-2 combines with J gene TRBJ1-2; D call uncertain. V lost 1 base to trimming and J lost 0 bases, with 6 bases between them. This CDR3 spans 14 amino acids. The V gene's germline CDR1 is LGHNA and CDR2 YNFKEQ. The CDR3 coding sequence is TGTGCCAGCAGCCAAGCAGGCACTAACTATGGCTACACCTTC. Translating gives CASSQAGTNYGYTF.

The V call is TRBV6-5, the J call TRBJ1-1, with 8 bases lining up with TRBD1. The CDR3 is made up of 14 amino acids. Germline-derived CDR1 and CDR2 are MNHEY and SVGAGI. The V segment lost 7 bases and the J segment 5 bases; nucleotides outside the gene matches: 9. CDR3 nucleotides: TGTGCCAGCATACGGACAGGGCGGAGGACTGAAGCTTTCTTT. It translates to CASIRTGRRTEAFF.

The V gene is TRBV6-2 or TRBV6-3, the J gene TRBJ2-7, with a tentative D call TRBD1 (6 bases). Deletions cut 6 bases from V and 1 base from J, with 16 bases between. The CDR3 extends over 15 amino acids. The germline V gene has CDR1 MNHEY and CDR2 SVGEGT. The CDR3 is CASSLGTGRSYEQYF. Written as DNA, the CDR3 is TGTGCCAGCAGCCTGGGAACAGGGAGATCCTACGAGCAGTACTTC.

This CDR3 reads CASSEARGYQPQHF. CDR3 nucleotides: TGTGCCAGCAGTGAAGCGCGCGGTTATCAGCCCCAGCATTTT. The rearrangement uses TRBV2 and TRBJ1-5; no clear D. There are 14 residues in the CDR3. The germline gives CDR1 SNHLY, CDR2 FYNNEI. Trimming left V 0 bases short and J 5 bases short, with 8 bases between.

This clone was recorded once. This chain connects TRBV19 to TRBJ1-5; the D is unclear. The CDR3 loop spans 16 amino acids. Germline V CDR1 and CDR2: LNHDA, SQIVND (reference sequence). Between the trimmed V and J ends, which lost 3 bases and 0 bases, there was a span of 12 bases. CDR3 nucleotide sequence: TGTGCCAGTAGTATCTCGTCGGTTTATAGCAATCAGCCCCAGCATTTT. Translating it yields CASSISSVYSNQPQHF.

J is TRBJ1-1 and V is TRBV3-1 (or the pseudogene TRBV3-2); D is undetermined. The CDR3 runs 15 residues. V was pared by 0 bases and J by 4 bases, with 12 bases between. Germline CDR1 is LGHDT and CDR2 is YNNKEL (reference sequence). The CDR3 sequence: CASSQDRVHGTEAFF. The DNA for the CDR3 is TGTGCCAGCAGCCAAGACCGAGTTCACGGCACTGAAGCTTTCTTT.

The chain uses TRBV5-5 and TRBJ2-7; D might be TRBD1 (6 bases). The V end was cut by 4 bases, the J end by 2 bases, with 16 bases between. CDR1 and CDR2 (germline): SGHKS, YYEKEE (reference sequence). CDR3 length: 15 amino acids. This chain's CDR3 is CASSLDGTPPYEQYF. The CDR3, as DNA: TGTGCCAGCAGCCTAGACGGGACACCTCCCTACGAGCAGTACTTC.

The chain has TRBV4-3 and TRBJ2-1; D may be TRBD1 (5 bases). CDR1 and CDR2 (germline): LGHNA, YSLEER. The CDR3 is 16 residues long. Trimming stripped 4 bases from V and 0 bases from J, with 13 bases between. CDR3 DNA: TGCGCCAGCAGCCGATACAGGATAAGCTCCTACAATGAGCAGTTCTTC. Translated, it gives CASSRYRISSYNEQFF.

The gene calls are TRBV28 and TRBJ1-5, with D unclear. This CDR3 contains 16 residues. Germline V gives CDR1 MDHEN, CDR2 SYDVKM. V shed 3 bases and J shed 2 bases, with 14 bases lying between them. The CDR3 DNA reads TGTGCCAGCAGTTTTAACCCGCGGGAGGGCAATCAGCCCCAGCATTTT. This codes for CASSFNPREGNQPQHF.

The rearrangement joins TRBV28 to TRBJ1-5; possibly TRBD1 for D (6 bases). V lost 5 bases to trimming and J lost 4 bases, with 18 bases between them. CDR1 and CDR2 (germline): MDHEN, SYDVKM. The CDR3 spans 16 residues. CDR3 sequence: CASSTIHFQGNQPQHF. DNA for the CDR3: TGTGCCAGCAGTACGATCCACTTCCAGGGGAATCAGCCCCAGCATTTT.

V usage is TRBV20-1 and J usage is TRBJ1-1; D gene ambiguous. Trimming removed 4 bases from V and 9 bases from J, with 12 bases in between. This CDR3 region has 11 residues. The germline CDR1 and CDR2 sequences are DFQATT and SNEGSKA (reference sequence). The CDR3 sequence is CSATTEFKAFF. CDR3 coding DNA: TGCAGTGCTACCACAGAATTTAAAGCTTTCTTT.

CDR3 sequence reads: CASSVTGGRDEQYF. The CDR3, as DNA: TGTGCCAGCAGCGTGACAGGGGGTAGAGACGAGCAGTACTTC. The chain is built from TRBV2 and TRBJ2-7; 9 bases fit TRBD1. The CDR3 runs 14 residues. V lost 6 bases to trimming and J lost 5 bases; unmatched junction nucleotides: 8. CDR1 and CDR2 from the germline V gene are SNHLY and FYNNEI.

This clone has just one count. The V and J genes are TRBV10-3 and TRBJ2-1; D is perhaps TRBD2 (5 bases). V was clipped by 8 bases and J by 3 bases, with 8 bases between them. The CDR3 spans 12 residues. The germline V gene encodes CDR1 ENHRY and CDR2 SYGVKD. CDR3 sequence reads: CAIDGVYNEQFF. In nucleotides, the CDR3 is TGTGCCATCGACGGGGTCTACAATGAGCAGTTCTTC.

This clone was recorded only once. The chain is built from TRBV9 and TRBJ1-5, with 7 bases aligning to TRBD1. Germline V lookup: CDR1 SGDLS, CDR2 YYNGEE. The CDR3 is 18 residues long. V dropped 4 bases and J dropped 0; count of bases not matched to a gene: 13. The CDR3 spells CASSRPTRGFYSNQPQHF. CDR3 nucleotide sequence: TGTGCCAGCAGCCGACCCACCAGGGGGTTTTATAGCAATCAGCCCCAGCATTTT.

The chain combines TRBV19 with TRBJ2-1; 12 positions agree with TRBD2. The germline gives CDR1 LNHDA, CDR2 SQIVND (reference sequence). V lost 1 base and J lost 5; bases outside the gene matches: 3. This CDR3 spans 16 amino acids. The CDR3 protein is CASSIVGTSGHNEQFF. The CDR3 DNA follows: TGTGCCAGTAGTATAGTGGGGACTAGCGGGCACAATGAGCAGTTCTTC.